The rows below give T cell receptor beta chains drawn from one sample of a study of CD8+ T cells in alopecia areata. The data were produced by immunoSEQ multiplex PCR, yet TCRdb's version contains in-frame clones alone and is incomplete. The repertoire holds 98,000 or so clones, with approximately 60% as singletons. Sequenced here: CD8+ T cells sorted from blood, sampled at week 4, from a patient treated with tofacitinib. The receptors originated from a human donor with alopecia areata. CDR3s include the opening cysteine and the closing phenylalanine or tryptophan.

j_gene: TRBJ2-1; v_gene: TRBV5-1; len: 15; CDR3aa: CASSFWAGVNNEQFF
j_gene: TRBJ2-7; v_gene: TRBV30; len: 14; CDR3aa: CAWSVGIGYYEQYF
j_gene: TRBJ1-1; v_gene: TRBV5-6; len: 13; CDR3aa: CASSQIVNTEAFF
j_gene: TRBJ2-3; v_gene: TRBV9; len: 13; CDR3aa: CASSVTSTDTQYF
j_gene: TRBJ1-4; v_gene: TRBV11-2; len: 15; CDR3aa: CASSSDSPTNEKLFF
j_gene: TRBJ2-1; v_gene: TRBV27; len: 15; CDR3aa: CASSSHISRDNEQFF
j_gene: TRBJ2-1; v_gene: TRBV4-3; len: 15; CDR3aa: CASSQVATGENEQFF
j_gene: TRBJ1-1; v_gene: TRBV5-1; len: 14; CDR3aa: CASSFRDSNTEAFF
j_gene: TRBJ1-5; v_gene: TRBV4-1; len: 18; CDR3aa: CASSQDNPRTESNQPQHF
j_gene: TRBJ1-1; v_gene: TRBV29-1; len: 12; CDR3aa: CSVEGWDRVAFF
j_gene: TRBJ2-7; v_gene: TRBV5-6; len: 18; CDR3aa: CASRFWGVTGTPSYEQYF
j_gene: TRBJ2-7; v_gene: TRBV30; len: 14; CDR3aa: CAWSVGQGSNEQYF
j_gene: TRBJ2-2; v_gene: TRBV30; len: 15; CDR3aa: CAWSPPGLDTGELFF
j_gene: TRBJ2-7; v_gene: TRBV5-1; len: 15; CDR3aa: CASSLAGTDLYEQYF
j_gene: TRBJ1-1; v_gene: TRBV5-6; len: 16; CDR3aa: CASSWEQGRMNTEAFF
j_gene: TRBJ2-6; v_gene: TRBV4-1; len: 18; CDR3aa: CASSQSPQGFSGANVLTF
j_gene: TRBJ2-3; v_gene: TRBV30; len: 15; CDR3aa: CAWNAAGGRADTQYF
j_gene: TRBJ1-2; v_gene: TRBV27; len: 17; CDR3aa: CASSARTGSEPNYGYTF